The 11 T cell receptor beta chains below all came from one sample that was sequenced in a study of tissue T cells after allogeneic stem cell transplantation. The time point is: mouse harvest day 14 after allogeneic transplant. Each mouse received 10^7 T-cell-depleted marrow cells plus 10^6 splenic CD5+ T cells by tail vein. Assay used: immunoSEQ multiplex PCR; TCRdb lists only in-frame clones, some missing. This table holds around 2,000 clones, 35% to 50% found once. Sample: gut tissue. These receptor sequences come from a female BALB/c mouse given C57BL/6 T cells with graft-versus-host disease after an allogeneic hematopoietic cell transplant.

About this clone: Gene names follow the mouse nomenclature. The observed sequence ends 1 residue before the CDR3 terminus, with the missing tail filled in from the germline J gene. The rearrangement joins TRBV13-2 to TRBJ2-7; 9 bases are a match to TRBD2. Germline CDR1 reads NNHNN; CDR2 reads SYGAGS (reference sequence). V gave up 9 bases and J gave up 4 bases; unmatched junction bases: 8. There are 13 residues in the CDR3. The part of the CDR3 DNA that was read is TGTGCCACCCCTGGGGGGGGCGGGTATGAACAGTAC. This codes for CATPGGGGYEQY. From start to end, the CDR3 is CATPGGGGYEQYF.

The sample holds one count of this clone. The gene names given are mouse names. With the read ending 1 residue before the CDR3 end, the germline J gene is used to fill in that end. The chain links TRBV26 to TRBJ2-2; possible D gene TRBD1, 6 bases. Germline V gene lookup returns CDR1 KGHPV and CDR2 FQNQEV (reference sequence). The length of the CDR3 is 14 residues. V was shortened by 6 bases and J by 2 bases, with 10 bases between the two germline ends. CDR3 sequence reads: CASSRDINTGQLYF. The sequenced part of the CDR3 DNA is TGTGCCAGCAGCAGGGACATTAACACCGGGCAGCTCTAC.

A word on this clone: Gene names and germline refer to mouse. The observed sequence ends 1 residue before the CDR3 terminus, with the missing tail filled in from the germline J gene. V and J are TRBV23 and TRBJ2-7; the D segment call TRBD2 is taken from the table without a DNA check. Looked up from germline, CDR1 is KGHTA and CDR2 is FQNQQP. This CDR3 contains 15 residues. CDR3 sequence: CSSSQSWGSSYEQYF. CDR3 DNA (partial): TGCTCCAGCAGTCAATCTTGGGGGAGCTCCTATGAACAGTAC.

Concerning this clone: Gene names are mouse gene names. This CDR3 reads CASSPRAGNTEVFF. Partial CDR3 DNA: TGTGCCAGCTCTCCGCGGGCAGGGAACACAGAAGTCTTC. The chain carries TRBV12-2 and TRBJ1-1; D is unclear. The read stops 1 residue short of the end of the CDR3; the missing end is completed from the germline J gene. V dropped 2 bases and J dropped 1 base, with 10 bases sitting between them. The germline V gene encodes CDR1 SGHLS and CDR2 HYDKME. The CDR3 has 14 residues.

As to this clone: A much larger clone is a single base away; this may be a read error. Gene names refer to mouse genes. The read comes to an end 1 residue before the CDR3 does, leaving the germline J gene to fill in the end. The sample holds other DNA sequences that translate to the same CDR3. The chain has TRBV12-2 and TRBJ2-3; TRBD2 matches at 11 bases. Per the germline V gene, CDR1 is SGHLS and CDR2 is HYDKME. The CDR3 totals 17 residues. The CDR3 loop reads CASSHDWGGSSAETLYF. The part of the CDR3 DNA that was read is TGTGCCAGCTCTCACGACTGGGGGGGATCTAGTGCAGAAACACTGTAT.

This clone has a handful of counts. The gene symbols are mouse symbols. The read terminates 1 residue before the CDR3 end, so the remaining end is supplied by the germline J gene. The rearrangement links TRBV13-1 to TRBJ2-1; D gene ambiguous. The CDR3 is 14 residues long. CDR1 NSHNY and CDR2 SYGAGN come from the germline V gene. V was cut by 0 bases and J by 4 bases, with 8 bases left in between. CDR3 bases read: TGTGCCAGCAGTGATGCAGGCGGTTATGCTGAGCAGTTC. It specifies CASSDAGGYAEQF. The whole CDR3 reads CASSDAGGYAEQFF.

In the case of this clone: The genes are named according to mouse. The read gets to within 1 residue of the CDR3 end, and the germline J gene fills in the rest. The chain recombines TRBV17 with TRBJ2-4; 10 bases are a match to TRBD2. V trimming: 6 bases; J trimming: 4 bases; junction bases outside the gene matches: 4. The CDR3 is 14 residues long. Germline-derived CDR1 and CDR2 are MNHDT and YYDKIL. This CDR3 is CASSVLGGENTLYF. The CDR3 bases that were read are TGTGCTAGCAGCGTACTGGGGGGGGAAAACACCTTGTAC.

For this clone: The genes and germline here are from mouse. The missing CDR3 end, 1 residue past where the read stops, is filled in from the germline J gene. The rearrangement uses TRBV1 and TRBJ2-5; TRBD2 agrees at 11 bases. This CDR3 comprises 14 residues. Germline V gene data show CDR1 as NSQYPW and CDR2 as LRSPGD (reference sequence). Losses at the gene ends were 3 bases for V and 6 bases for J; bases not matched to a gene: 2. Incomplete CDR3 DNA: TGCACCTGCAGTGCGAGACTGGGGGGGGACACCCAGTAC. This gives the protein CTCSARLGGDTQY. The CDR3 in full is CTCSARLGGDTQYF.

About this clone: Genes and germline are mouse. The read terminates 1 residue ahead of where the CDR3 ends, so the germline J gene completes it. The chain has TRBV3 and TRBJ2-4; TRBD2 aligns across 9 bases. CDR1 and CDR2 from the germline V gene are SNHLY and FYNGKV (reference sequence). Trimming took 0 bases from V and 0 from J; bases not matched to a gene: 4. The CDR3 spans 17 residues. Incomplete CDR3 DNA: TGTGCCAGCAGCTTAGCGGACTGGGGTTCTAGTCAAAACACCTTGTAC. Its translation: CASSLADWGSSQNTLY. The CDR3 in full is CASSLADWGSSQNTLYF. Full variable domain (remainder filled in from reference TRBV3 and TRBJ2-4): GPKVLQIPSHQIIDMGQMVTLNCDPVSNHLYFYWYKQILGQQMEFLVNFYNGKVMEKSKLFKDQFSVERPDGSYFTLKIQPTALEDSAVYFCASSLADWGSSQNTLYFGAGTRLSVL.

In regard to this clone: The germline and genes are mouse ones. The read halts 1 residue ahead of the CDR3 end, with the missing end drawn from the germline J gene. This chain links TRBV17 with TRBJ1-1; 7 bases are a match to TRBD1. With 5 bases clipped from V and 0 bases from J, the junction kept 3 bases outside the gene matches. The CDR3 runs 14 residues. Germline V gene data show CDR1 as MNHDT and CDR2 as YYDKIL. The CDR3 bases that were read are TGTGCTAGCAGTCCAGGGGGTGCAAACACAGAAGTCTTC. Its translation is CASSPGGANTEVF. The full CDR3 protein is CASSPGGANTEVFF.

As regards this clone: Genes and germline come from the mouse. The sequenced part of the CDR3 DNA is TGTGCCAGCTCTCTGCACAACCAAGACACCCAGTAC. Encoded protein: CASSLHNQDTQY. The CDR3, in full, reads CASSLHNQDTQYF. This chain joins TRBV12-2 and TRBJ2-5; no definite D call. The CDR3 goes on 1 residue after the read ends, and that part is filled in from the germline J gene. The CDR3 covers 13 residues. V was shortened by 1 base and J by 0 bases, with 4 bases between the two germline ends. The germline gives CDR1 SGHLS, CDR2 HYDKME.